The 10 T cell receptor beta chains below all came from one sample that was sequenced in a study of tumor-infiltrating lymphocytes in primary liver carcinoma. Without any cell sorting, about 19-32 mg of bulk tissue yielded co-extracted RNA and DNA. A primer matching the constant region was used to make TCR beta cDNA from approximately 0.45 ug of total RNA. Modified slightly, ARM-PCR produced TCR beta libraries over three nested multiplex PCR rounds. Running about 11 cycles apiece, the first two PCR rounds relied on TRBV1-TRBV30 forward primers together with a C-beta reverse primer. TCRdb re-analysed the multiplex PCR reads in MiXCR, keeping a single row per CDR3 protein. The sample holds over 40,000 distinct CDR3 sequences, around 82% seen once. The source material was liver tumor tissue from sampling region 5. Subset noted: tumor region T5, tumor centre. The receptors were sampled from a man aged 35 to 55 with primary liver carcinoma and hepatitis B virus infection.

The chain is built from TRBV6-6 and TRBJ1-5; D unresolved. This CDR3 comprises 13 residues. Germline lookup yields CDR1 MNHNY and CDR2 SVGAGI (reference sequence). Trimming stripped 8 bases from V and 4 bases from J, with 12 bases between. The CDR3 loop is CASCGPPNQPQHF. The CDR3 DNA follows: TGTGCCAGCTGTGGTCCCCCAAATCAGCCCCAGCATTTT.

Turning to this clonotype: A read error may produce the germline difference seen at one junction end. The V call is TRBV11-1, the J call TRBJ2-1; D gene ambiguous. The CDR3 loop spans 13 amino acids. Germline CDR1 reads SGHAT; CDR2 reads FQDESV (reference sequence). CDR3 nucleotides: TGTGTCAGCAGCGCGGCAGGACCGAATGAGCAGTTCTTC. It translates to CVSSAAGPNEQFF.

The chain links TRBV11-1 to TRBJ2-6; no firm D call. Germline CDR1 is SGHAT and CDR2 is FQDESV (reference sequence). The ends were cut back, 5 bases at V and 10 bases at J, with 21 bases in the middle. CDR3 length: 16 residues. The CDR3 region has the DNA TGTGCCAGCAGCCACCCGAGGCCCTATGGAGCAAACGTCCTGACTTTC. Translated: CASSHPRPYGANVLTF. The full variable domain, rest sourced from reference TRBV11-1 and TRBJ2-6, is EAEVAQSPRYKITEKSQAVAFWCDPISGHATLYWYRQILGQGPELLVQFQDESVVDDSQLPKDRFSAERLKGVDSTLKIQPAELGDSAMYLCASSHPRPYGANVLTFGAGSRLTVL.

This clonotype has a handful of counts. The junction shows a germline mismatch at one end, possibly a read error. V gene TRBV28 combines with J gene TRBJ2-1; 7 bases agree with TRBD2. This CDR3 contains 16 residues. In germline, CDR1 is MDHEN, CDR2 SYDVKM. CDR3 in DNA: TGTGCCAGCATCCCACCGGAGCGGGGAGGCTACAATGGGCAGTTCTTC. Amino acid sequence: CASIPPERGGYNGQFF.

As for this clonotype: An end of the junction differs from the germline gene, which may be a read error. The chain carries TRBV4-2 and TRBJ2-7; possibly TRBD1 or TRBD2 for D (7 bases each). CDR1 is LGHNA, CDR2 YNFKEQ, per germline. The CDR3 sequence is 15 residues long. CDR3: CASSQDSGRDSEQYF. DNA of the CDR3: TGTGCCAGCAGCCAAGATAGTGGGAGGGACAGCGAGCAGTATTTC.

About this clonotype: Here the CDR3 omits its conserved ending phenylalanine or tryptophan, so a read error is the likely source. CDR3 sequence: CSSSLWANTGELFI. The CDR3 region has the DNA TGTTCCAGCAGCTTATGGGCAAATACCGGGGAGCTGTTTATT. V gene TRBV11-1 combines with J gene TRBJ2-2; no definite D call. CDR3 length: 14 amino acids. Germline CDR1 reads SGHAT; CDR2 reads FQDESV (reference sequence).

About this clonotype itself: This CDR3 is missing its conserved last phenylalanine or tryptophan, likely due to a read error. The rearrangement joins TRBV4-1 to TRBJ2-7, with a possible D match to TRBD2 (5 bases). CDR1 is MGHRA and CDR2 is YSYEKL in the germline V gene. The CDR3 has 15 residues. The CDR3 coding sequence is TGCGCCAGCAACCAAGATAAAGCGCTAGCCATGGCGCAGTACTCC. Protein sequence: CASNQDKALAMAQYS.

Details on this clonotype: One end of the junction is discordant with germline, which a read error may explain. The chain links TRBV5-6 to TRBJ2-7; D unclear. The germline CDR1 and CDR2 sequences are SGHDT and YYEEEE. This CDR3 comprises 14 residues. The CDR3 reads CAISLWGSSYEQYF. DNA of the CDR3: TGTGCCATCAGCTTATGGGGAAGTTCCTACGAGCAGTACTTC.

The sample holds many counts of this clonotype. Here the CDR3 reads CASRPRGTAYEQYF. CDR3 DNA: TGTGCCAGCAGACCCAGGGGGACCGCCTACGAGCAGTACTTC. The chain recombines TRBV2 with TRBJ2-7; 7 bases map to TRBD1. This CDR3 has 14 residues. Germline V gene data show CDR1 as SNHLY and CDR2 as FYNNEI. V shed 6 bases, J shed 2 bases, and the junction held 7 bases outside the gene matches.

Remarks on this clonotype: No conserved phenylalanine or tryptophan is present at the end of the CDR3, so a read error is the likely explanation. The chain is built from TRBV5-6 and TRBJ1-1; no clear D gene. V gave up 2 bases and J gave up 2 bases, with 10 bases separating them. The CDR3 contains 14 residues. CDR1 and CDR2 from the germline V gene are SGHDT and YYEEEE. This chain's CDR3 is CASSFHGFNTEAFI. The CDR3 DNA follows: TGTGCCAGCAGCTTTCATGGATTTAACACTGAAGCTTTCATT.